What follows describes a single T cell receptor (beta chain). The antigen is undetermined. The record originates from a study of radiotherapy plus CTLA-4 blockade in lung cancer. Study outcomes and limitations: Blood saw expansion of tumor-derived TCR clones after radiotherapy plus ipilimumab.

Repertoires were generated with immunoSEQ multiplex PCR, while TCRdb's copy carries only in-frame clones and drops some. The sample lists 60,000 to 70,000 clones; around 80% were seen once. The CDR3 sequence is 13 residues long. The germline CDR1 and CDR2 sequences are SGHDN and FVKESK. V was cut by 4 bases and J by 9 bases, with 13 bases left in between. This chain uses TRBV14 with TRBJ1-5; D unclear. The receptor was derived from a human donor with non-small cell lung cancer who had a complete response to radiotherapy plus ipilimumab. The starting material was peripheral blood, obtained from a patient treated with radiotherapy plus ipilimumab. The CDR3 DNA is TGTGCCAGCAGCCTAGACCCGGGGTTGCCCCAGCATTTT. Protein product: CASSLDPGLPQHF.